This entry describes one TCR beta chain. Its antigen is currently unknown. This record belongs to a study of metastatic and nonmetastatic thyroid tumors. On the study more broadly: Repertoire data that came from the blood and tumor or nodule tissue of malignant and benign thyroid patients were compared.

Germline V gene sequence: CDR1 MNHNS, CDR2 SASEGT. This CDR3 contains 15 residues. The V and J ends lost 2 bases and 5 bases, in that order; junction bases with no gene match: 7. No patient received treatment before thyroid surgery. In the original processing: Differences in CDR3 between clinicopathological groups were drawn on to build a classifier intended to discriminate distant-metastatic papillary thyroid cancer patients. TCRdb reassembled clones from the PCR reads with MiXCR. V and J calls and clone size were set by TCRdb, not the authors. The sample lists roughly 14,000 clones, less than 4% seen once, with about a quarter in the top ten. Study-level points and caveats: Reportedly, malignant thyroid tumors had significantly higher TCR beta diversity than benign nodules, in blood and tumor.

Material: tumor tissue. The receptor was isolated from a female donor with papillary thyroid cancer or a benign thyroid nodule (not recorded which). Some clones in this sample may be carry-over from other donors' samples. V gene TRBV6-1 combines with J gene TRBJ2-7, with TRBD2 identical over 9 bases. The CDR3, as DNA: TGTGCCAGCAGTGAAAGTAGCGGGAGTGGGGACGAGCAGTACTTC. As protein: CASSESSGSGDEQYF.